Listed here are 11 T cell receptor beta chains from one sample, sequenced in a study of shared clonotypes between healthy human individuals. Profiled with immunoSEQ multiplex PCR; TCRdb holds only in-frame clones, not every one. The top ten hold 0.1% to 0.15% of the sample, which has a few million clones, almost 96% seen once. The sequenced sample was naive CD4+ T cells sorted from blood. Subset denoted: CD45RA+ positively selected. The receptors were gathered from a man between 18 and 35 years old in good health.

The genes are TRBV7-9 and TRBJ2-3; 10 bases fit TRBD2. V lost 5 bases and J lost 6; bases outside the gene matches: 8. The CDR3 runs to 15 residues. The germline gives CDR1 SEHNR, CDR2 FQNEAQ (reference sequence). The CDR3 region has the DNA TGTGCCAGCAGCATGACTAGCGGGCCTAGGGATACGCAGTATTTT. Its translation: CASSMTSGPRDTQYF.

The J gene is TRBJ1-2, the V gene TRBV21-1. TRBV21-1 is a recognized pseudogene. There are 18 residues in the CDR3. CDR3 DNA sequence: TGTGCCAGCAACAAAATCGGAGATGACGGACATAGCGTTTATGGCTACACCTTC. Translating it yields CASNKIGDDGHSVYGYTF.

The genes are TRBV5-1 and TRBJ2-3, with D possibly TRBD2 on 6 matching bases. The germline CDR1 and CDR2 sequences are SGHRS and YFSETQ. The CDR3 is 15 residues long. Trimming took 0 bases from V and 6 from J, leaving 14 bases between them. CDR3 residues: CASSLDPSEYDTQYF. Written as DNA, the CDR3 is TGCGCCAGCAGCTTGGACCCTAGCGAGTATGATACGCAGTATTTT.

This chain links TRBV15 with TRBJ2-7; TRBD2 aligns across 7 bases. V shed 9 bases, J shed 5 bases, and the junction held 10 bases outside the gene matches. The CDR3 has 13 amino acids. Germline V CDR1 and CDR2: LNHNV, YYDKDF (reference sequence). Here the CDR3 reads CATRLAGLHEQYF. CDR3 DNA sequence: TGTGCCACTAGATTAGCGGGTCTCCACGAGCAGTACTTC.

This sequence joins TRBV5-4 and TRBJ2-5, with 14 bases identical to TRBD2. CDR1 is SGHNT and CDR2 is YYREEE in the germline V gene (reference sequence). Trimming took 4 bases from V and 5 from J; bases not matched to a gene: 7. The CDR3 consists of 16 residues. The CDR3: CASSRGTSGSTETQYF. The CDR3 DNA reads TGTGCCAGCAGCCGAGGGACTAGCGGGAGTACTGAGACCCAGTACTTC.

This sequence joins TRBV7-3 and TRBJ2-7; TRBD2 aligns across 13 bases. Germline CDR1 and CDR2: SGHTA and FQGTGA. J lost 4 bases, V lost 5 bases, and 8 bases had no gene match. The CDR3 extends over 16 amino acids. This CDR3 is CASSLPGLAGAYEQYF. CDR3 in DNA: TGTGCCAGCAGCCTACCTGGACTAGCGGGGGCATACGAGCAGTACTTC.

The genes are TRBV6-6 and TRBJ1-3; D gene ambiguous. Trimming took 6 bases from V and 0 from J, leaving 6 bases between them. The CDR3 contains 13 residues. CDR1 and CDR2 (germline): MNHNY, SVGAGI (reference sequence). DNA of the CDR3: TGTGCCAGCAGCCAAGACTCTGGAAACACCATATATTTT. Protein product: CASSQDSGNTIYF.

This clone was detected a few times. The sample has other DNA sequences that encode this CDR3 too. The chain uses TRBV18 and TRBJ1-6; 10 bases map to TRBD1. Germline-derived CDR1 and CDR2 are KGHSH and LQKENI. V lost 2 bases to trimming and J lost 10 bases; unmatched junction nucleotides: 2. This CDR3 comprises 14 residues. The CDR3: CASSPGTGDSPLHF. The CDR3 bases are TGTGCCAGCTCACCAGGGACAGGGGACTCACCCCTCCACTTT.

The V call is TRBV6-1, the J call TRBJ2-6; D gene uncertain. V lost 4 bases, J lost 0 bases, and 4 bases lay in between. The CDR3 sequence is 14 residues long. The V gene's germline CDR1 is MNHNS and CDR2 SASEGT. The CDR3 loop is CASSGVSGANVLTF. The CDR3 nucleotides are TGTGCCAGCAGTGGAGTCTCTGGGGCCAACGTCCTGACTTTC.

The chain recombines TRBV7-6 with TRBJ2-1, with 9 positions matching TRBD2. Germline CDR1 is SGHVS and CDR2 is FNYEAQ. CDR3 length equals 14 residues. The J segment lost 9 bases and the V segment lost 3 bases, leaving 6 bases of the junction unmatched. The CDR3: CASSFTGTSTEQFF. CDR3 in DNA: TGTGCCAGCAGCTTTACCGGGACTAGCACTGAGCAGTTCTTC.

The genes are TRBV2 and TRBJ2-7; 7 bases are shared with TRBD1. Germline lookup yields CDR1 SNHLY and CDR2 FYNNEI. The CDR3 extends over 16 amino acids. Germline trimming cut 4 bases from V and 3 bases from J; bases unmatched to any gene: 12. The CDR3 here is CASSAQGGVSSYEQYF. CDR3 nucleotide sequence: TGTGCCAGCAGTGCTCAAGGGGGCGTCTCCAGCTACGAGCAGTACTTC.